Presented here are 22 T cell receptor beta chains from one specimen sequenced in a study of T cell clonotyping in hematopoietic cell transplantation. Sequencing used immunoSEQ multiplex PCR; TCRdb keeps in-frame clones, though not all of them. The data hold approximately 9,700 clones, with approximately 77% observed a single time. Sample: PBMCs, taken 30 days after allogeneic stem cell transplant. These receptors came from a female patient aged 35-55 years who had an allogeneic stem cell transplant from a related donor, so T cells may come from the graft donor. Some clones in this sample may be carry-over from other donors' samples.

V gene TRBV4-1 combines with J gene TRBJ1-1; a possible D gene is TRBD1 (5 bases). This CDR3 is 16 amino acids long. The germline V gene has CDR1 MGHRA and CDR2 YSYEKL. Trimming took off 2 bases at V and 1 base at J, with 14 bases between the two ends. The CDR3 spells CASSQPPGGTNTEAFF. The CDR3 DNA is TGCGCCAGCAGCCAACCCCCCGGGGGAACGAACACTGAAGCTTTCTTT.

This rearrangement joins TRBV18 to TRBJ1-5; 10 nucleotides line up with TRBD1. The V and J ends lost 3 bases and 2 bases, in that order; junction bases with no gene match: 4. This CDR3 is built from 16 residues. Germline values: CDR1 KGHSH, CDR2 LQKENI. The CDR3 loop is CASSPPGTGGNQPQHF. The CDR3 nucleotides read TGTGCCAGCTCACCTCCCGGGACAGGGGGCAATCAGCCCCAGCATTTT.

This clone has a handful of counts. The chain carries TRBV19 and TRBJ1-2; D is unclear. Germline V CDR1 and CDR2: LNHDA, SQIVND (reference sequence). The CDR3 spans 14 residues. V lost 6 bases to trimming and J lost 7 bases, with 18 bases between them. The CDR3 reads CASSARQALFGYTF. CDR3 nucleotide sequence: TGTGCCAGTAGCGCTAGGCAGGCCCTGTTTGGCTACACCTTC.

The V call is TRBV2, the J call TRBJ1-5; the match to TRBD1 covers 7 bases. The V gene end was trimmed by 4 bases and the J gene end by 9 bases; junction bases not matched to a gene: 9. The length of the CDR3 is 14 residues. The germline CDR1 and CDR2 sequences are SNHLY and FYNNEI. The CDR3 loop reads CASSGGTAGGPQHF. In nucleotides, the CDR3 is TGTGCCAGCAGTGGCGGGACAGCCGGAGGGCCCCAGCATTTT.

V is TRBV18 and J is TRBJ2-6; the match to TRBD1 covers 9 bases. V was pared by 3 bases and J by 2 bases, with 5 bases of the junction left unmatched. This CDR3 has 17 amino acids. Germline loops: CDR1 KGHSH, CDR2 LQKENI. CDR3 DNA: TGTGCCAGCTCACCGCAGGGACAGGGAACTGGGGCCAACGTCCTGACTTTC. Its protein product is CASSPQGQGTGANVLTF. Looking up the rest from reference TRBV18 and TRBJ2-6 gives the full variable domain: NAGVMQNPRHLVRRRGQEARLRCSPMKGHSHVYWYRQLPEEGLKFMVYLQKENIIDESGMPKERFSAEFPKEGPSILRIQQVVRGDSAAYFCASSPQGQGTGANVLTFGAGSRLTVL.

This clone showed up just a few times. The chain joins TRBV6-6 to TRBJ2-2; 7 positions agree with TRBD2. The CDR3 has 15 amino acids. The trim removed 5 bases at V and 4 bases at J, leaving 7 bases unmatched. Germline V gives CDR1 MNHNY, CDR2 SVGAGI (reference sequence). The chain's CDR3 is CASSTGGEGTGELFF. The DNA of the CDR3 is TGTGCCAGCAGTACGGGGGGAGAGGGCACCGGGGAGCTGTTTTTT.

This chain links TRBV6-5 with TRBJ1-2; D not certain. V lost 4 bases to trimming and J lost 5 bases, with 8 bases between them. The CDR3 spans 12 residues. Germline-derived CDR1 and CDR2 are MNHEY and SVGAGI. The CDR3 spells CASSSGIYGYTF. The CDR3 DNA reads as TGTGCCAGCAGTTCGGGGATATATGGCTACACCTTC.

The chain couples TRBV28 to TRBJ1-5; D is unresolved. The germline V gene encodes CDR1 MDHEN and CDR2 SYDVKM. Trimming stripped 5 bases from V and 3 bases from J, with 14 bases between. This CDR3 contains 15 residues. CDR3 nucleotide sequence: TGTGCCAGCAGTCCTCCGGGGAGGGTCAATCAGCCCCAGCATTTT. The encoded protein is CASSPPGRVNQPQHF.

V and J are TRBV19 and TRBJ2-1, with a weak D call TRBD1 (6 bases). This CDR3 spans 14 amino acids. Between the trimmed V and J ends, which lost 9 bases and 4 bases, there was a span of 16 bases. Germline V gene sequence: CDR1 LNHDA, CDR2 SQIVND (reference sequence). CDR3 amino acids: CASKGTTGYNEQFF. The CDR3 coding sequence is TGTGCCAGCAAGGGGACAACGGGATACAATGAGCAGTTCTTC.

The rearrangement links TRBV19 to TRBJ2-6; D is undetermined. The germline gives CDR1 LNHDA, CDR2 SQIVND (reference sequence). This CDR3 contains 15 residues. V lost 5 bases to trimming and J lost 0 bases, with 8 bases between them. CDR3 amino acids: CASSQVSSGANVLTF. The CDR3 DNA reads as TGTGCCAGTAGTCAGGTTAGCTCTGGGGCCAACGTCCTGACTTTC.

The chain joins TRBV7-9 to TRBJ1-5, with 8 nucleotides matching TRBD1. The V gene's germline CDR1 is SEHNR and CDR2 FQNEAQ (reference sequence). This CDR3 is built from 17 residues. V gave up 5 bases and J gave up 0 bases; unmatched junction bases: 9. DNA for the CDR3: TGTGCCAGCAGCCGCGTGACAGGGGCCACTAGCAATCAGCCCCAGCATTTT. This translates into CASSRVTGATSNQPQHF.

This chain uses TRBV5-1 with TRBJ2-4, with D possibly called TRBD1 or TRBD2 (7 bases each). The CDR3 is made up of 13 amino acids. CDR1 and CDR2 from the germline V gene are SGHRS and YFSETQ. With 4 bases removed from V and 5 bases from J, the gap between germline ends came to 10 bases. CDR3 sequence: CASSQGGENIQYF. DNA for the CDR3: TGCGCCAGCAGCCAGGGGGGGGAAAACATTCAGTACTTC.

A single count supports this clone. The chain's CDR3 is CASSLGRGPIEKLFF. The CDR3 DNA follows: TGCGCCAGCAGCTTGGGGCGAGGACCCATTGAAAAACTGTTTTTT. This chain links TRBV5-1 with TRBJ1-4; D is ambiguous. Germline V gene data show CDR1 as SGHRS and CDR2 as YFSETQ. Trimming took 0 bases from V and 7 from J, leaving 13 bases between them. CDR3 length equals 15 residues.

The rearrangement joins TRBV7-2 to TRBJ2-7; maybe TRBD2 (6 bases). CDR1 and CDR2 (germline): SGHTA, FQGNSA. This CDR3 contains 15 residues. The ends were cut back, 3 bases at V and 2 bases at J, with 14 bases in the middle. The CDR3 region is CASSFLGTGAYEQYF. The CDR3 bases are TGTGCCAGCAGCTTTTTGGGGACGGGGGCCTACGAGCAGTACTTC.

This clone was picked up one time. Here the CDR3 reads CASSLAWGQAYEQYF. In DNA, the CDR3 is TGTGCCAGCAGCTTAGCTTGGGGACAGGCTTACGAGCAGTACTTC. This chain connects TRBV11-2 to TRBJ2-7; 8 positions agree with TRBD1. The CDR3 has 15 amino acids. The germline CDR1 and CDR2 sequences are SGHAT and FQNNGV. V lost 1 base and J lost 4; bases outside the gene matches: 6.

This clone qualifies as medium-sized. In the same sample, other DNA sequences code for this CDR3. The rearrangement links TRBV9 to TRBJ2-5, with D hard to call. Germline V CDR1 and CDR2: SGDLS, YYNGEE. The CDR3 spans 13 residues. With 0 bases removed from V and 5 bases from J, the gap between germline ends came to 8 bases. As DNA, the CDR3 is TGTGCCAGCAGCGTAGCTAGGTCGGAGACCCAGTACTTC. Translation gives CASSVARSETQYF.

This clone showed up just once. This chain joins TRBV9 and TRBJ1-1, with 9 positions matching TRBD1. The junction had 3 bases not matched to a gene; V was cut back by 3 bases and J by 0 bases. The V gene's germline CDR1 is SGDLS and CDR2 YYNGEE. The CDR3 spans 15 residues. The CDR3 sequence: CASSARDRVNTEAFF. The CDR3 DNA sequence: TGTGCCAGCAGCGCCCGGGACAGGGTGAACACTGAAGCTTTCTTT. Based on the CDR3 plus reference TRBV9 and TRBJ1-1, the full variable domain is DSGVTQTPKHLITATGQRVTLRCSPRSGDLSVYWYQQSLDQGLQFLIQYYNGEERAKGNILERFSAQQFPDLHSELNLSSLELGDSALYFCASSARDRVNTEAFFGQGTRLTVV.

The J gene is TRBJ2-7, the V gene TRBV11-1; TRBD2 aligns across 11 bases. Germline trimming cut 5 bases from V and 2 bases from J; bases unmatched to any gene: 5. The V gene's germline CDR1 is SGHAT and CDR2 FQDESV (reference sequence). The CDR3 runs 15 residues. This chain's CDR3 is CASSRGTSGTYEQYF. The DNA of the CDR3 is TGTGCCAGCAGCCGCGGGACTAGCGGTACCTACGAGCAGTACTTC.

This chain uses TRBV7-2 with TRBJ2-3; 9 positions agree with TRBD1. The CDR3 spans 16 residues. Germline V lookup: CDR1 SGHTA, CDR2 FQGNSA. The ends lost 5 bases at V and 7 bases at J; junction bases unmatched: 13. CDR3 protein: CASSTLWDRAPYTQYF. The CDR3 DNA reads TGTGCCAGCAGCACATTATGGGACAGGGCCCCTTATACGCAGTATTTT.

This sequence joins TRBV6-4 and TRBJ2-1; 7 positions agree with TRBD2. The CDR3 runs 13 residues. Germline loops: CDR1 MRHNA, CDR2 SNTAGT. The J segment lost 5 bases and the V segment lost 3 bases, leaving 1 base of the junction unmatched. This CDR3 is CASSERENNEQFF. The CDR3 region has the DNA TGTGCCAGCAGTGAGCGGGAGAACAATGAGCAGTTCTTC.

CDR3 sequence: CASSLDNSNYGYTF. For the CDR3, the DNA is TGTGCCAGCAGCTTAGACAACAGTAACTATGGCTACACCTTC. The V call is TRBV7-2, the J call TRBJ1-2; unclear D gene. The length of the CDR3 is 14 residues. Deletions cut 1 base from V and 1 base from J, with 7 bases between. Germline values: CDR1 SGHTA, CDR2 FQGNSA.

This clone was picked up a small number of times. CDR3 protein: CASSLDREYGYTF. The CDR3 nucleotides are TGTGCCAGCAGTCTGGACAGGGAGTATGGCTACACCTTC. The chain employs TRBV11-2 and TRBJ1-2; TRBD1 matches at 8 bases. In germline, CDR1 is SGHAT, CDR2 FQNNGV. J lost 5 bases, V lost 6 bases, and 5 bases had no gene match. The CDR3 length is 13 residues.